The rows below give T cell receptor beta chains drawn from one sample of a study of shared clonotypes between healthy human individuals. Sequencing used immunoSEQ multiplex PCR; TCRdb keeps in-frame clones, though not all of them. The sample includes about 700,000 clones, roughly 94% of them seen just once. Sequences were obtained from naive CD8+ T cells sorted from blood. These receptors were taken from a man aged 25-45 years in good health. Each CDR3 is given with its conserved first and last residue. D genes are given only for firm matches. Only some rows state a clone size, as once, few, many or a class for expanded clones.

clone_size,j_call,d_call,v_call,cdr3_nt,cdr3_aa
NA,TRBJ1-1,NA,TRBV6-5,TGTGCCAGCAGTTACGGGTCTGCTGAAGCTTTCTTT,CASSYGSAEAFF
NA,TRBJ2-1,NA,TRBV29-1,TGCAGCGTTGAAGTGCCGGAAGCTGAGCAGTTCTTC,CSVEVPEAEQFF
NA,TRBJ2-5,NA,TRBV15,TGTGCCACCAGCAGAGTTACCTCCTGGGGGGCCCGGGAGACCCAGTACTTC,CATSRVTSWGARETQYF
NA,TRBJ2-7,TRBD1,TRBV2,TGTGCCAGCAGAAAACAGGGGCCCACCTACGAGCAGTACTTC,CASRKQGPTYEQYF
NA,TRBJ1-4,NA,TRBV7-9,TGTGCCAGCAGCTTGCGGATGGGGGGAACTAATGAAAAACTGTTTTTT,CASSLRMGGTNEKLFF
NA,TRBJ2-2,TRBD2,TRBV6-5,TGTGCCAGCAGTTACGGGGCGGGGGCGAACACCGGGGAGCTGTTTTTT,CASSYGAGANTGELFF
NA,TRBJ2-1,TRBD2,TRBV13,TGTGCCAGCAGCTTAAGGCGGGAGAGGTACGATGAGCAGTTCTTC,CASSLRRERYDEQFF
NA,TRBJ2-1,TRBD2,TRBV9,TGTGCCAGCAGCGTAGCTCCGTTAGTAGCGGGGAGGGACAATGAGCAGTTCTTC,CASSVAPLVAGRDNEQFF
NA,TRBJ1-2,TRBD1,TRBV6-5,TGTGCCAGCAACCCCTCAGGGGGCGGAGGCTATGGCTACACCTTC,CASNPSGGGGYGYTF
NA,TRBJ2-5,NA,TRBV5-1,TGCGCCAGCAGCTTGGTTGGGGCGAGGATATCCCGGCGGGAAGAGACCCAGTACTTC,CASSLVGARISRREETQYF
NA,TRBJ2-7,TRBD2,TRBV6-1,TGTGCCAGCAGTGAATTGGGGGGAGGCATAACTAGCGGGAGGTGGGAGCAGTACTTC,CASSELGGGITSGRWEQYF
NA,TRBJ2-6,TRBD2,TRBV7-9,TGTGCCAGCACGGAGGGAGGGGCAGTAAAACGCTCTGGGGCCAACGTCCTGACTTTC,CASTEGGAVKRSGANVLTF
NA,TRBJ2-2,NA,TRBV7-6,TGTGCCAGCAGCTTAATGGGCGGGGGCGACGCCACCGGGGAGCTGTTTTTT,CASSLMGGGDATGELFF
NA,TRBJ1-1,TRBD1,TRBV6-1,TGTGCCAGCAGTGATTCGACAGGGATTGAAGCTTTCTTT,CASSDSTGIEAFF
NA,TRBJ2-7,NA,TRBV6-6,TGTGCCAGCAGTTACCGAGTGTCCTACGAGCAGTACTTC,CASSYRVSYEQYF
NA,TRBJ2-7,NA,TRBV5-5,TGTGCCAGCAGCTCGGACCCCTACGAGCAGTACTTC,CASSSDPYEQYF
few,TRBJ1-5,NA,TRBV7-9,TGTGCCAGCAGCTGGCCGGGACAAGGTCAGCCCCAGCATTTT,CASSWPGQGQPQHF
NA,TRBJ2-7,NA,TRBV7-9,TGTGCCAGCAGCTCCCAGGAGTACGGGAGCGGCGAGCAGTACTTC,CASSSQEYGSGEQYF
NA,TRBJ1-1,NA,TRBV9,TGTGCCAGCAGCGTAGGGGAGATGAACACTGAAGCTTTCTTT,CASSVGEMNTEAFF
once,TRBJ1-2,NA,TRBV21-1,TGTGCCAGCAGCAAGGACCAAAAGGGGCTAAACTATGGCTACACCTTC,CASSKDQKGLNYGYTF
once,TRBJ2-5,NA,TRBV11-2,TGTGCCAGCGGCTTAGGTGGAGAGACCCAGTACTTC,CASGLGGETQYF
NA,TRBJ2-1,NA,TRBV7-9,TGTGCCAGCAGCGGGGGGGACAGGCCCTACAATGAGCAGTTCTTC,CASSGGDRPYNEQFF
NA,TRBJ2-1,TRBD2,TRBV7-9,TGTGCCAGCAGCTCCGGACTAGCGGGTAATTACAATGAGCAGTTCTTC,CASSSGLAGNYNEQFF
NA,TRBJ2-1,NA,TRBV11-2,TGTGCCAGCAGCTTAGTACCTGGGCGGACAACCCACAATGAGCAGTTCTTC,CASSLVPGRTTHNEQFF
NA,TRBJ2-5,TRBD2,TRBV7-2,TGTGCCAGCAGCTTAGGGACTAGGGTGGAAGAGACCCAGTACTTC,CASSLGTRVEETQYF
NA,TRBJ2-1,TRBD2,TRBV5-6,TGTGCCAGCAGCCGGATTAGCGGGGCTTACGATGAGCAGTTCTTC,CASSRISGAYDEQFF
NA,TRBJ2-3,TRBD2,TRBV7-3,TGTGCCAGCAGCCGGGGGACTAGCAACCAAGATACGCAGTATTTT,CASSRGTSNQDTQYF
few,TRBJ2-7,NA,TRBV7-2,TGTGCCAGCAGCTTGAGCGGCGGCCTCGACGAGCAGTACTTC,CASSLSGGLDEQYF
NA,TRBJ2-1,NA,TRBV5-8,TGTGCCAGCAGCTTGGATCGCGGGGGCGGCGTCTATGAGCAGTTCTTC,CASSLDRGGGVYEQFF
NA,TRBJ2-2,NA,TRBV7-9,TGTGCCAGCAGCCGAGCGGTTCAAGACGCGAACACCGGGGAGCTGTTTTTT,CASSRAVQDANTGELFF
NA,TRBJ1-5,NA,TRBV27,TGTGCCAGCAGCGGCGCGTATAGCAATCAGCCCCAGCATTTT,CASSGAYSNQPQHF
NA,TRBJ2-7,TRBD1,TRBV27,TGTGCCAGCAGTTTGCAGGACAGGGTGGACGAGCAGTACTTC,CASSLQDRVDEQYF
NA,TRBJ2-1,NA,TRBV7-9,TGTGCCAGCAGCGGGAATCCGTCTAGCGATGAGCAGTTCTTC,CASSGNPSSDEQFF
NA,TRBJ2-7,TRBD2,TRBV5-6,TGTGCCAGCAGCCCCGGCTGGGGGGGTCGGATAAACTACGAGCAGTACTTC,CASSPGWGGRINYEQYF
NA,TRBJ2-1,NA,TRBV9,TGTGCCAGCAGCGTAGGGGCTAGCGACAATGAGCAGTTCTTC,CASSVGASDNEQFF
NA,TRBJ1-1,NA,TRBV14,TGTGCCAGCAGCCTCCTGGTCCCAAGCAGTGAAGCTTTCTTT,CASSLLVPSSEAFF
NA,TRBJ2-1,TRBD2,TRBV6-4,TGTGCCAGCAGTGAGGGAATCCTAGCGGGAGGGTCCTACAATGAGCAGTTCTTC,CASSEGILAGGSYNEQFF
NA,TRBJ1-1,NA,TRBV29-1,TGCAGCGTTGAAGATCTTAAGGTTGGTTTTGAACAGTCGAACACTGAAGCTTTCTTT,CSVEDLKVGFEQSNTEAFF
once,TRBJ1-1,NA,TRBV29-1,TGCAGCGTGGTGATCGTGACTGAAGCTTTCTTT,CSVVIVTEAFF
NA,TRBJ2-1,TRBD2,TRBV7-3,TGTGCCAGCAGCTTGACCCCCAAAGCGGGAGTAAGCAATGAGCAGTTCTTC,CASSLTPKAGVSNEQFF
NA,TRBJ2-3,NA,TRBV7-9,TGTGCCAGCAGCTTAGAAGGGGGAAGAGGCACAGATACGCAGTATTTT,CASSLEGGRGTDTQYF
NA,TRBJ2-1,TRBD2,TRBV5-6,TGTGCCAGCAGCTTGGTACCTAGCGGAAACAATGAGCAGTTCTTC,CASSLVPSGNNEQFF